This record looks at one T cell receptor (beta chain) sequence and its context. The identical CDR3 is also encoded by other nucleotide sequences in the sample. The sample belongs to a study of shared clonotypes between healthy human individuals. Assay used: immunoSEQ multiplex PCR; TCRdb lists only in-frame clones, some missing. The sample yields 2,500,000 or so clones, 80% to 95% seen once. Sequenced sample: naive CD4+ T cells from PBMCs. The subset is: CD45RA+ positively selected. The clonotype comes from a man aged 18-30 years in good health. Some clones in this sample may be carry-over from other donors' samples.

The CDR3 sequence is CASSFRQATNEKLFF. For the CDR3, the DNA is TGTGCCAGCAGTTTTAGGCAGGCAACTAATGAAAAACTGTTTTTT. This rearrangement joins TRBV28 to TRBJ1-4; D is ambiguous. Trimming pared 3 bases from V and 0 bases from J, leaving 8 bases between. The CDR3 is made up of 15 amino acids. Germline CDR1 reads MDHEN; CDR2 reads SYDVKM.